A single sample gave rise to the 18 T cell receptor beta chains below, sequenced in a study of CXCR3-negative and CXCR3-positive naive CD8 T cells. 5' RACE that incorporated UMI labels was used to prepare the TRB cDNA libraries. Each CDR3 protein gets one entry in TCRdb, which reprocessed the 5' RACE reads and gives no DNA. The sample table sets out about 90,000 distinct CDR3 sequences. Sequencing was performed on naive CXCR3- CD8+ T cells from blood. Indicated subset: CD45RO-CCR7+CD27+CD95- naive CD8+ T cells lacking CXCR3 (TNR3-). The source of these receptors is a human donor in good health. Some clones in this sample may be carry-over from other donors' samples.

This rearrangement joins TRBV29-1 to TRBJ2-1; TCRdb indicates TRBD1, and absent DNA this call remains unverified. The CDR3 runs to 12 residues. Per the germline V gene, CDR1 is SQVTM and CDR2 is ANQGSEA. The CDR3 spells CSVERGTNEQFF.

This chain connects TRBV7-3 to TRBJ2-5; TCRdb calls TRBD1, which cannot be checked without DNA. The germline gives CDR1 SGHTA, CDR2 FQGTGA. The CDR3 consists of 15 residues. CDR3 sequence reads: CASSLNGGLQETQYF.

The chain joins TRBV7-9 to TRBJ1-5; TCRdb names TRBD1, which stays unverified in the absence of DNA. This CDR3 comprises 14 residues. Germline CDR1 is SEHNR and CDR2 is FQNEAQ (reference sequence). The CDR3 protein is CASSSLRDGEPQHF.

This rearrangement joins TRBV5-1 to TRBJ2-7. Germline V gives CDR1 SGHRS, CDR2 YFSETQ. The CDR3 extends over 12 amino acids. The CDR3 region is CASSFASDFLYF.

The chain uses TRBV28 and TRBJ2-2; TCRdb returns TRBD1, unconfirmable since there is no DNA. Germline values: CDR1 MDHEN, CDR2 SYDVKM. The CDR3 covers 16 residues. This chain's CDR3 is CASRTRWTGPTGELFF.

The V and J genes are TRBV5-1 and TRBJ1-1; no DNA is available, so the TRBD1 call from TCRdb remains unchecked. CDR1 SGHRS and CDR2 YFSETQ come from the germline V gene. CDR3 length equals 16 residues. The CDR3 protein is CASSSDRMIMNTEAFF.

CDR3 amino acids: CASSDYRSAYEQYF. The gene calls are TRBV21-1 and TRBJ2-7; without DNA, the TCRdb call of TRBD1 cannot be checked. TRBV21-1 is marked as a pseudogene. CDR3 length: 14 residues.

The V gene is TRBV7-9, the J gene TRBJ2-2. The CDR3 runs 11 residues. Germline values: CDR1 SEHNR, CDR2 FQNEAQ (reference sequence). CDR3 amino acids: CASTSDGELFF.

The chain is built from TRBV29-1 and TRBJ2-1; as DNA is missing, the TRBD1 call by TCRdb cannot be tested. The CDR3 consists of 13 residues. Per the germline V gene, CDR1 is SQVTM and CDR2 is ANQGSEA. CDR3 residues: CSVRTGLYNEQFF.

CDR3 amino acids: CASSSGQGSAGAETQYF. The V and J genes are TRBV6-6 and TRBJ2-5; TCRdb's D call, TRBD1, is unchecked because there is no DNA. CDR1 is MNHNY, CDR2 SVGAGI, per germline (reference sequence). This CDR3 has 17 amino acids.

This sequence joins TRBV29-1 and TRBJ2-7; TCRdb's D call of TRBD1 is untestable without DNA. The V gene's germline CDR1 is SQVTM and CDR2 ANQGSEA. The CDR3 covers 14 residues. The CDR3 spells CSVFIRDRAHEQYF.

This rearrangement joins TRBV7-9 to TRBJ2-5; TCRdb names TRBD1, which stays unverified in the absence of DNA. Germline values: CDR1 SEHNR, CDR2 FQNEAQ (reference sequence). The CDR3 has 14 residues. The CDR3 spells CASSFRESQETQYF.

The V gene is TRBV27, the J gene TRBJ1-1. The CDR3 has 13 amino acids. Germline values: CDR1 MNHEY, CDR2 SMNVEV (reference sequence). CDR3: CASSFAVNSEAFF.

The chain uses TRBV3-1 and TRBJ2-7. The CDR3 sequence is 14 residues long. From germline, CDR1 is LGHDT and CDR2 YNNKEL (reference sequence). The CDR3 spells CASSQDLGQSTQCF.

This rearrangement joins TRBV29-1 to TRBJ2-7. The CDR3 runs to 11 residues. Germline V gene sequence: CDR1 SQVTM, CDR2 ANQGSEA. Here the CDR3 reads CSVELSYEQYF.

The chain links TRBV7-2 to TRBJ2-2; TCRdb lists TRBD2, though no DNA is available to test this call. Germline loops: CDR1 SGHTA, CDR2 FQGNSA. CDR3 length: 18 residues. CDR3 sequence: CASSLAGLAGALTGELFF.

CDR3 protein: CASSFRAGELFF. J is TRBJ2-2 and V is TRBV28. The CDR3 extends over 12 amino acids. The V gene's germline CDR1 is MDHEN and CDR2 SYDVKM.

The V and J genes are TRBV4-1 and TRBJ2-1. Germline CDR1 reads MGHRA; CDR2 reads YSYEKL. The length of the CDR3 is 14 residues. Here the CDR3 reads CASSQKLGYNEQFF.